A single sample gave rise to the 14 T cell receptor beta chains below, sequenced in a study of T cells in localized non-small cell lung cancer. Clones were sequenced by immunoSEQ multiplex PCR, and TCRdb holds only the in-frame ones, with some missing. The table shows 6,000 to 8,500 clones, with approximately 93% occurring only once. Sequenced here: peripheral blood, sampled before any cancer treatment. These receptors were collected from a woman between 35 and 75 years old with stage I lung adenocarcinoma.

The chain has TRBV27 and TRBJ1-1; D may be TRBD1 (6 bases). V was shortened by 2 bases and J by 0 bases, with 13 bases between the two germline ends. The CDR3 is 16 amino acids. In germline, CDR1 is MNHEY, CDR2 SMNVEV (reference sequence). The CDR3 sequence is CASSLGPGHMNTEAFF. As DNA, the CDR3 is TGTGCCAGCAGTTTAGGTCCGGGACACATGAACACTGAAGCTTTCTTT.

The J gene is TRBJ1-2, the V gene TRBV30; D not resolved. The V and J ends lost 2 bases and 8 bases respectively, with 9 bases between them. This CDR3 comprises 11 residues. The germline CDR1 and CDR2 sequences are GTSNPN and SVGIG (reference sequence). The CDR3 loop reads CAWSPPVGYTF. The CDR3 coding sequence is TGTGCCTGGAGTCCTCCCGTCGGCTACACCTTC.

The CDR3 sequence: CATSKTLAGSTDTQYF. The CDR3 DNA is TGTGCCACCAGCAAAACTTTAGCGGGGAGCACAGATACGCAGTATTTT. The chain employs TRBV15 and TRBJ2-3; 8 bases match TRBD2. The ends lost 4 bases at V and 0 bases at J; junction bases unmatched: 6. CDR3 length equals 16 residues. Germline CDR1 reads LNHNV; CDR2 reads YYDKDF (reference sequence).

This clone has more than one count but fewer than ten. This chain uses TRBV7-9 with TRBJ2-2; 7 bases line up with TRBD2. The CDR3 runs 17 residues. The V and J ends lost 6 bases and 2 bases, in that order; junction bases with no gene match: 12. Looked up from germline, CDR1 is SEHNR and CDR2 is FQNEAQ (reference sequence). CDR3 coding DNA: TGTGCCAGCAGTCAAGGGGTAACGGGGGGAAACACCGGGGAGCTGTTTTTT. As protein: CASSQGVTGGNTGELFF.

The DNA of the CDR3 is TGTGCCAGCAATGGGGGACAGTCCTACGAGCAGTACTTC. This translates into CASNGGQSYEQYF. The chain recombines TRBV28 with TRBJ2-7, with 7 nucleotides matching TRBD1. The CDR3 length is 13 residues. The V gene end was trimmed by 7 bases and the J gene end by 1 base; junction bases not matched to a gene: 4. Germline-derived CDR1 and CDR2 are MDHEN and SYDVKM.

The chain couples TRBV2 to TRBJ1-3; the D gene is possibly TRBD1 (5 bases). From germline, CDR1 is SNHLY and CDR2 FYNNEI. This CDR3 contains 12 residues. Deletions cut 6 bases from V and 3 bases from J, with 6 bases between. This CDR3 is CASRGDGNTIYF. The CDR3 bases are TGTGCCAGCAGAGGGGATGGAAACACCATATATTTT. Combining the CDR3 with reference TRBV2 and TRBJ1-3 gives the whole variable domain EPEVTQTPSHQVTQMGQEVILRCVPISNHLYFYWYRQILGQKVEFLVSFYNNEISEKSEIFDDQFSVERPDGSNFTLKIRSTKLEDSAMYFCASRGDGNTIYFGEGSWLTVV.

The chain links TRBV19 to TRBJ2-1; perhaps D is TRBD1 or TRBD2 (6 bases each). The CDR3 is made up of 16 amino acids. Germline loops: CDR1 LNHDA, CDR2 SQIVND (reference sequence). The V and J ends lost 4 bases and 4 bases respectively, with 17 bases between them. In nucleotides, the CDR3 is TGTGCCAGTAGTAGCTCCAGAGGGGGGCGATACAATGAGCAGTTCTTC. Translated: CASSSSRGGRYNEQFF.

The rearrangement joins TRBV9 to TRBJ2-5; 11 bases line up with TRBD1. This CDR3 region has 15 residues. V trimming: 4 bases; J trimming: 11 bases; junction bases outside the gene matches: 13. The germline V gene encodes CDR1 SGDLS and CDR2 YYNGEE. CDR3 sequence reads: CASSLAGTGGSEQYF. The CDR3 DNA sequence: TGTGCCAGCAGCTTAGCCGGGACAGGGGGTTCGGAGCAGTACTTC. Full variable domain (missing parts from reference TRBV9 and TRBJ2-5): DSGVTQTPKHLITATGQRVTLRCSPRSGDLSVYWYQQSLDQGLQFLIQYYNGEERAKGNILERFSAQQFPDLHSELNLSSLELGDSALYFCASSLAGTGGSEQYFGPGTRLLVL.

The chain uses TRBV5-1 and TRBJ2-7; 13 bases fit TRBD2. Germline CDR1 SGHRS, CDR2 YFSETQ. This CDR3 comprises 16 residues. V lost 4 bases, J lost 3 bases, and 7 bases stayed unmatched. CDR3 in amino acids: CASSPTRTSGSYEQYF. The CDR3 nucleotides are TGCGCCAGCAGCCCGACACGGACTAGCGGGAGCTACGAGCAGTACTTC.

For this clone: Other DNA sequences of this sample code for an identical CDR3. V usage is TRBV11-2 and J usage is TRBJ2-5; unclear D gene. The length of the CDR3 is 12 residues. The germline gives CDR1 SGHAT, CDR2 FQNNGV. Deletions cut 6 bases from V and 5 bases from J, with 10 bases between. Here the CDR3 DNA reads TGTGCCAGCAGTCCCCTGGGGGAGACCCAGTACTTC. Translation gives CASSPLGETQYF.

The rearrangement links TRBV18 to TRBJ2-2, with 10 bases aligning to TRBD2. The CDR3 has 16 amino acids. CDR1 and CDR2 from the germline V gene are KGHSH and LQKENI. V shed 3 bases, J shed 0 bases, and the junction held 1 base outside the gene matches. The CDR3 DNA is TGTGCCAGCTCACCCAGCGGGAGGGCGAACACCGGGGAGCTGTTTTTT. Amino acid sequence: CASSPSGRANTGELFF.

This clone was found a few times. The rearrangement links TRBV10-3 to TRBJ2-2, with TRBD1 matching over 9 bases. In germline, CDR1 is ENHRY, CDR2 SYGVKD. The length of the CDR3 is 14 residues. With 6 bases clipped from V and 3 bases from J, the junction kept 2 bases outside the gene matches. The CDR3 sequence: CAIRQGADTGELFF. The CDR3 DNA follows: TGTGCCATCAGACAGGGGGCGGACACCGGGGAGCTGTTTTTT.

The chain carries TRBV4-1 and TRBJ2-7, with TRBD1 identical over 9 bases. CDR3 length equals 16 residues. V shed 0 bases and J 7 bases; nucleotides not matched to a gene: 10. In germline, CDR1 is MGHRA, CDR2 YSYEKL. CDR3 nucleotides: TGCGCCAGCAGCCAAGACCGGACAGGGGCAGGCGGGGAGCAGTACTTC. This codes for CASSQDRTGAGGEQYF.

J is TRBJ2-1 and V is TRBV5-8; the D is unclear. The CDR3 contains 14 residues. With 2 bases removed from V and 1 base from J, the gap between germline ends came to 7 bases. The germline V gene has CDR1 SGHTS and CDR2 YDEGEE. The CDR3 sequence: CASSFPGSYNEQFF. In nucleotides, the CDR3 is TGTGCCAGCAGCTTTCCGGGTTCCTACAATGAGCAGTTCTTC.